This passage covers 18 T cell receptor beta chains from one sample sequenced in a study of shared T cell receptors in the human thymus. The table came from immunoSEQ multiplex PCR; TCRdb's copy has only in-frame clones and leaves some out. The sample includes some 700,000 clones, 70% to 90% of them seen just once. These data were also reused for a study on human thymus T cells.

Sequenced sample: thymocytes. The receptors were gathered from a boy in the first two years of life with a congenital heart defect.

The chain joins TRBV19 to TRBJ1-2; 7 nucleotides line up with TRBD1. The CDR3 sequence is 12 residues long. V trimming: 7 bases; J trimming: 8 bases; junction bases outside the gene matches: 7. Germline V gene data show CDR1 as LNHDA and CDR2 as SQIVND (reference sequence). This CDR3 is CASKGAGKGYTF. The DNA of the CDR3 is TGTGCCAGTAAGGGGGCAGGGAAAGGCTACACCTTC.

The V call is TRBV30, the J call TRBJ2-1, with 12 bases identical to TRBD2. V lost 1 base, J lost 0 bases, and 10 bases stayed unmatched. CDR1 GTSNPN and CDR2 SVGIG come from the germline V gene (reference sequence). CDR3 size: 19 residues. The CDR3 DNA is TGTGCCTGGAGTGGCCCGACTAGCGGGGGTGCGAGCTCCTACAATGAGCAGTTCTTC. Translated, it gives CAWSGPTSGGASSYNEQFF. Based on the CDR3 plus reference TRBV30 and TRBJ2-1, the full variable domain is SQTIHQWPATLVQPVGSPLSLECTVEGTSNPNLYWYRQAAGRGLQLLFYSVGIGQISSEVPQNLSASRPQDRQFILSSKKLLLSDSGFYLCAWSGPTSGGASSYNEQFFGPGTRLTVL.

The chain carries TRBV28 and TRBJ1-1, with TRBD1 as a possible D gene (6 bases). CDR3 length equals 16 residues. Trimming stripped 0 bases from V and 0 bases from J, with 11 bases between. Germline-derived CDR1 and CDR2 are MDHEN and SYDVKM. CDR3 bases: TGTGCCAGCAGTTTATGGGCAGGGGTGATGAACACTGAAGCTTTCTTT. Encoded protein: CASSLWAGVMNTEAFF.

CDR3 in DNA: TGCGCCAGCAGTGATTCAGACAGGGCGAACACCGGGGAGCTGTTTTTT. The encoded protein is CASSDSDRANTGELFF. The gene calls are TRBV10-2 and TRBJ2-2; TRBD1 aligns across 7 bases. Germline V gene lookup returns CDR1 WSHSY and CDR2 SAAADI. Losses at the gene ends were 3 bases for V and 0 bases for J; bases not matched to a gene: 4. The CDR3 length is 16 residues.

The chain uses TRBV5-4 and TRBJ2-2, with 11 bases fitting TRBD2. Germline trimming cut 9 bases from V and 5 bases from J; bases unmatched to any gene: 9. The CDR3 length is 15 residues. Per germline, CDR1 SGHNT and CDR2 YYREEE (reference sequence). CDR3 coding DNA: TGTGCCAACCCTCTAGCGGGAGGTTATACCGGGGAGCTGTTTTTT. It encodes CANPLAGGYTGELFF.

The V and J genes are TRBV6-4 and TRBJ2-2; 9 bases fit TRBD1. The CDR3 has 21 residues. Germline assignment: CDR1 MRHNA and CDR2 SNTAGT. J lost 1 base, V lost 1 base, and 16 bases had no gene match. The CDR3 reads CASSDFLPTGGGGMNTGELFF. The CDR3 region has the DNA TGTGCCAGCAGTGACTTTTTGCCTACAGGGGGCGGCGGAATGAACACCGGGGAGCTGTTTTTT.

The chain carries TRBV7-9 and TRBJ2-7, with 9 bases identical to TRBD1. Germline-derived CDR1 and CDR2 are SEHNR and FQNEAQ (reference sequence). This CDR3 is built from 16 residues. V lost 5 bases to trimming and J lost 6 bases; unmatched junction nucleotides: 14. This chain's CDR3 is CASSSLQGAILTEQYF. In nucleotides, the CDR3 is TGTGCCAGCAGCAGTTTACAGGGGGCTATACTGACCGAGCAGTACTTC. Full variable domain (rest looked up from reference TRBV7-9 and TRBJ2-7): DTGVSQNPRHKITKRGQNVTFRCDPISEHNRLYWYRQTLGQGPEFLTYFQNEAQLEKSRLLSDRFSAERPKGSFSTLEIQRTEQGDSAMYLCASSSLQGAILTEQYFGPGTRLTVT.

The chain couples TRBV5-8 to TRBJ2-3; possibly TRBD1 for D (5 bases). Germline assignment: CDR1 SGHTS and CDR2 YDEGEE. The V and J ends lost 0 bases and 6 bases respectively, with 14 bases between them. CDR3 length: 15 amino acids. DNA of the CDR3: TGTGCCAGCAGCTTGGGGCTATCTAAGGGGGATACGCAGTATTTT. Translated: CASSLGLSKGDTQYF.

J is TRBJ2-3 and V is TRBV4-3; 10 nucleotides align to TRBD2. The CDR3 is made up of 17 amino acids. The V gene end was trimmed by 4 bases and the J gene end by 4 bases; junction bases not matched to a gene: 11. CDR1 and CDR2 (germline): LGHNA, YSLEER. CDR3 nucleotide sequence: TGCGCCAGCAGCCGCCGGGCTAGCGGGAGCGGATCAGATACGCAGTATTTT. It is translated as CASSRRASGSGSDTQYF.

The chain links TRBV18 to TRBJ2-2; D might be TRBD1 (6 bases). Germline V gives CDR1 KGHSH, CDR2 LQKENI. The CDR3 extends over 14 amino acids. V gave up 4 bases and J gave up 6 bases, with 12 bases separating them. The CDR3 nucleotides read TGTGCCAGCTCACGGACAGTTGGGGCCGGGGAGCTGTTTTTT. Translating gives CASSRTVGAGELFF.

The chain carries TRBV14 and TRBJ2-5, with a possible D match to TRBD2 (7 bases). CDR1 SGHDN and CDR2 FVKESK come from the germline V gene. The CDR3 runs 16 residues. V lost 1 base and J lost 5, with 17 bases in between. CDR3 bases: TGTGCCAGCAGCCAAGCGAGGGCGGGGGCTGAGGAGACCCAGTACTTC. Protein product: CASSQARAGAEETQYF.

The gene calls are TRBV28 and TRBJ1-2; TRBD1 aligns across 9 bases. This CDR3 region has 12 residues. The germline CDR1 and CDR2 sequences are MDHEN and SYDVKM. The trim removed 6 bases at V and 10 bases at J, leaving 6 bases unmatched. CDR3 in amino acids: CASSPDRGVYTF. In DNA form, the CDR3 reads TGTGCCAGCAGCCCGGACAGGGGCGTCTACACCTTC.

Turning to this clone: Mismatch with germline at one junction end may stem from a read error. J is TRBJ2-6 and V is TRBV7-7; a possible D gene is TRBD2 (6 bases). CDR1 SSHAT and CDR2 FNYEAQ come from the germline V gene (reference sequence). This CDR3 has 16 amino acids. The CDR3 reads CASSGQTETGANVLTF. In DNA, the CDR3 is TGTGCTAGCAGCGGGCAGACAGAGACGGGGGCCAACGTCCTGACTTTC.

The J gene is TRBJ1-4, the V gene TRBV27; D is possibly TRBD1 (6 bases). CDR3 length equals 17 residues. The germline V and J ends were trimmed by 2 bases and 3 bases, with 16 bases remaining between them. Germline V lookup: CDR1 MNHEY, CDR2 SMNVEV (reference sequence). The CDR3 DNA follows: TGTGCCAGCAGTTTAGGCCCTGCGCGGACAGCTAATGAAAAACTGTTTTTT. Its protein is CASSLGPARTANEKLFF. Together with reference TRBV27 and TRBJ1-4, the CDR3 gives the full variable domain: EAQVTQNPRYLITVTGKKLTVTCSQNMNHEYMSWYRQDPGLGLRQIYYSMNVEVTDKGDVPEGYKVSRKEKRNFPLILESPSPNQTSLYFCASSLGPARTANEKLFFGSGTQLSVL.

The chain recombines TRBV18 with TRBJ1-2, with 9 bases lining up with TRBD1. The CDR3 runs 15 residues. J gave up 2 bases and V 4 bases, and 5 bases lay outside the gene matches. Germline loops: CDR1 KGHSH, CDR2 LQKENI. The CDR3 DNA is TGTGCCAGCTCACGCCGTGGACAGGGGAACTATGGCTACACCTTC. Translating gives CASSRRGQGNYGYTF. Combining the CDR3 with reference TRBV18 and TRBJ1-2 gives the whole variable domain NAGVMQNPRHLVRRRGQEARLRCSPMKGHSHVYWYRQLPEEGLKFMVYLQKENIIDESGMPKERFSAEFPKEGPSILRIQQVVRGDSAAYFCASSRRGQGNYGYTFGSGTRLTVV.

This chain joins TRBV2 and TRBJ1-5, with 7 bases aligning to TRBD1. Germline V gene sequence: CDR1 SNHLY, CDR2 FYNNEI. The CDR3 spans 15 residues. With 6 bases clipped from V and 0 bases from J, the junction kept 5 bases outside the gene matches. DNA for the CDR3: TGTGCCAGCAGCGCCGGGACAGATAGCAATCAGCCCCAGCATTTT. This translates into CASSAGTDSNQPQHF.

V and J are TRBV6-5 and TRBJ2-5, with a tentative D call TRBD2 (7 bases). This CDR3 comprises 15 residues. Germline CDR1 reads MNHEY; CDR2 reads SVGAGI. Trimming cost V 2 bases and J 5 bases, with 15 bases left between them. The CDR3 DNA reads TGTGCCAGCAGTTACCAAGGGGGGGTCCGGGAGACCCAGTACTTC. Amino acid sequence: CASSYQGGVRETQYF.

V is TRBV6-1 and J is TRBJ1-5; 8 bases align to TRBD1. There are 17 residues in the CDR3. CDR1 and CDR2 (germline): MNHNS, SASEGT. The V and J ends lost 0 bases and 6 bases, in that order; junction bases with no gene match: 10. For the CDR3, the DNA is TGTGCCAGCAGTGAAGCCGAGGCAGGGGGCTATTCTCAGCCCCAGCATTTT. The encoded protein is CASSEAEAGGYSQPQHF.